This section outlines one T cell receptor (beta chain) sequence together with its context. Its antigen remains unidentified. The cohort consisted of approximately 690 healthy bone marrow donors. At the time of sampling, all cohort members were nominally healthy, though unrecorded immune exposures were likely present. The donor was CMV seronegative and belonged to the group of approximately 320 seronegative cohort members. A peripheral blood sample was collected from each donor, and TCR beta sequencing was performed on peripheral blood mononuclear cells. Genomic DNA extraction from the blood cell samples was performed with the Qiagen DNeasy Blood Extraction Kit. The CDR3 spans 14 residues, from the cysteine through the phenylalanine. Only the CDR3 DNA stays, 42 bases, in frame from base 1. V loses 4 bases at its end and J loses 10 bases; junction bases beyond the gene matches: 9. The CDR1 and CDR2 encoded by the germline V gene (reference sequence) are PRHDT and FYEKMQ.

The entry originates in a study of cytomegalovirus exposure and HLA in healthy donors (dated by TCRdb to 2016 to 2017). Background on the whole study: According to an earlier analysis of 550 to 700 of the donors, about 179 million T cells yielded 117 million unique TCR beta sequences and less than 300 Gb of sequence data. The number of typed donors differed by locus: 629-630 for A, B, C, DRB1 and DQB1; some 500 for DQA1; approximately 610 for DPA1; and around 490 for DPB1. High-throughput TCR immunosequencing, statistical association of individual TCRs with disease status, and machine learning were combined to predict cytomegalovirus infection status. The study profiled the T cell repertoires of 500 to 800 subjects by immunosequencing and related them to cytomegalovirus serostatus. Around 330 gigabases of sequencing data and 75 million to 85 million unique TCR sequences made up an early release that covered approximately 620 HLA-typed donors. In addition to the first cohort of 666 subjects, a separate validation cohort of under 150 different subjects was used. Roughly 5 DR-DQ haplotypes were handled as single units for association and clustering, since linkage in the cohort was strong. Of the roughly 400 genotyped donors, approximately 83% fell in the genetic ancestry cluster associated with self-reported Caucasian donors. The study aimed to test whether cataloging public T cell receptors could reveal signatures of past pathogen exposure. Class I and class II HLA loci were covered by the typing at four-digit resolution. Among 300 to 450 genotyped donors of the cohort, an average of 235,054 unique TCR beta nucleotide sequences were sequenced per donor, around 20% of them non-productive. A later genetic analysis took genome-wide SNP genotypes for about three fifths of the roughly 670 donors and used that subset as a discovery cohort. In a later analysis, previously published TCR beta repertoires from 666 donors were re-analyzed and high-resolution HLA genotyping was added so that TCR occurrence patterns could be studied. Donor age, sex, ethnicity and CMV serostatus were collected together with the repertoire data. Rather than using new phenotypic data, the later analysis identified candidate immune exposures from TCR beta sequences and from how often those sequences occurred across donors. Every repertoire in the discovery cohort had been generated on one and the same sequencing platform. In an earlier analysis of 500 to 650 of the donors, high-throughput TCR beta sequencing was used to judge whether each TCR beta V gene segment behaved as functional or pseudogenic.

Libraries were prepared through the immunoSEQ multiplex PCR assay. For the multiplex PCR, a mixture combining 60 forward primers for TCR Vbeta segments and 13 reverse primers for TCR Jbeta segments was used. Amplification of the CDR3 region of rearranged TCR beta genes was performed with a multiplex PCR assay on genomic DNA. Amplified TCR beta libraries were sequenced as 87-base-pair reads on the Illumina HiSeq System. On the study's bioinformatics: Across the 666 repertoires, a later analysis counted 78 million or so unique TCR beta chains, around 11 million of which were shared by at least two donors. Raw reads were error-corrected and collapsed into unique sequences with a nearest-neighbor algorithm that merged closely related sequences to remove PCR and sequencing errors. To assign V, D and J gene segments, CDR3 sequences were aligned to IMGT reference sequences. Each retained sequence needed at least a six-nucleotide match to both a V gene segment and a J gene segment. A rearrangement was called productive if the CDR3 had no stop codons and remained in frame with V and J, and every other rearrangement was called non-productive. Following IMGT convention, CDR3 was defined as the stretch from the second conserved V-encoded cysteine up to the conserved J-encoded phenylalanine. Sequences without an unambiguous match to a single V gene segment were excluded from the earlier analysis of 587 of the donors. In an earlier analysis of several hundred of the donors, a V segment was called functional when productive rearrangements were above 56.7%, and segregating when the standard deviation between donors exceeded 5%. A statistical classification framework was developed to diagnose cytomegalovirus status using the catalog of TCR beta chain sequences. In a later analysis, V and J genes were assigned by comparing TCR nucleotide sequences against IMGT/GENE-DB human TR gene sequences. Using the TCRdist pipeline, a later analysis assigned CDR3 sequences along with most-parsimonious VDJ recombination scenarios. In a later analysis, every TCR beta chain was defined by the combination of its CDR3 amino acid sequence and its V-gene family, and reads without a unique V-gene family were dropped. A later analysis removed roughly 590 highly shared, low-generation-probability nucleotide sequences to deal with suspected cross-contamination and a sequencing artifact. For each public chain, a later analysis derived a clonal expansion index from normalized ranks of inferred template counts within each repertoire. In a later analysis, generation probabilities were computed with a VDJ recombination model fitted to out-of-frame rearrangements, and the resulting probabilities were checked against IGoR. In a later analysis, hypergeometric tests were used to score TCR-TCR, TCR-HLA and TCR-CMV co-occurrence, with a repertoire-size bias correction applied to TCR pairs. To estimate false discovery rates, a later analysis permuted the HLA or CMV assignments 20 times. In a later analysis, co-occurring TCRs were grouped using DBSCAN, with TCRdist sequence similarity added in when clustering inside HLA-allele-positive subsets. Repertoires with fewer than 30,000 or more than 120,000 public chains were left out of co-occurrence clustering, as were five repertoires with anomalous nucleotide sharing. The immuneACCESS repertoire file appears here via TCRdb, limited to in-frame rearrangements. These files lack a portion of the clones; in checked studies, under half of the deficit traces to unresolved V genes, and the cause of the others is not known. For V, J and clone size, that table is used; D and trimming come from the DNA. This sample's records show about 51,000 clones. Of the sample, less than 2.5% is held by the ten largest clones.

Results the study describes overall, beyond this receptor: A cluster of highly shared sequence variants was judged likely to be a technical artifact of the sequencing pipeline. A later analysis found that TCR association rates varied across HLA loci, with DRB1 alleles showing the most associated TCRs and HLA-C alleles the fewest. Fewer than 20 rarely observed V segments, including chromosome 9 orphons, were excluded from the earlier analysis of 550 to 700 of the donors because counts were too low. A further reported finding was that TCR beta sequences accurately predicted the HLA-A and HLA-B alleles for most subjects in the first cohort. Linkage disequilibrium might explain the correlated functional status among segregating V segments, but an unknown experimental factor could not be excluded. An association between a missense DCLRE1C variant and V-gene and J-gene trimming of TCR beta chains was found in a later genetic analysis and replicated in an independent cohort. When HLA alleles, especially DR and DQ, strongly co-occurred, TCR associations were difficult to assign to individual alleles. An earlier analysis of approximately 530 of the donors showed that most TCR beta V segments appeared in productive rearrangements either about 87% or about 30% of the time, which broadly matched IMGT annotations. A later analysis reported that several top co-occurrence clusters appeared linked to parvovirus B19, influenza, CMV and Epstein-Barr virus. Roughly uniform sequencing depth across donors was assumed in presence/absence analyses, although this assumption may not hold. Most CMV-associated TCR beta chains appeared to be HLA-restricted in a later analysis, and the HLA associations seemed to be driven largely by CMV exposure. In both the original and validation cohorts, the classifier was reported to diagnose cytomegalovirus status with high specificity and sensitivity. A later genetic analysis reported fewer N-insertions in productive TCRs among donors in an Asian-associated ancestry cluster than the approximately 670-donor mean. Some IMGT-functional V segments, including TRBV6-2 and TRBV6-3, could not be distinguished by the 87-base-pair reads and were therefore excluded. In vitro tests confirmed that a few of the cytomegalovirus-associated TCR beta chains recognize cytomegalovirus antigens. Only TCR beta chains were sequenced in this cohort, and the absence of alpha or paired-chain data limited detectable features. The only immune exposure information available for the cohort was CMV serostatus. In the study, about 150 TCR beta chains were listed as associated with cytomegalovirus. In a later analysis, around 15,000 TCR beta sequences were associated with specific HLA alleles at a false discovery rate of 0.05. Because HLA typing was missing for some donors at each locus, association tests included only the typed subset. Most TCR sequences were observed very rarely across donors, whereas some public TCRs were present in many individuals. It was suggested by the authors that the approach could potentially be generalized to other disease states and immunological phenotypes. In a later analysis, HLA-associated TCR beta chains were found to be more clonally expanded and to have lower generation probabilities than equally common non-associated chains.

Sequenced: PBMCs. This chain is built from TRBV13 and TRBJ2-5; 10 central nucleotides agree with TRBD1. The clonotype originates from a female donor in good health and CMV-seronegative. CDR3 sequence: CASSSSGQGIFQYF. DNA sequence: TGTGCCAGCAGCTCGTCGGGACAGGGGATCTTCCAGTACTTC.